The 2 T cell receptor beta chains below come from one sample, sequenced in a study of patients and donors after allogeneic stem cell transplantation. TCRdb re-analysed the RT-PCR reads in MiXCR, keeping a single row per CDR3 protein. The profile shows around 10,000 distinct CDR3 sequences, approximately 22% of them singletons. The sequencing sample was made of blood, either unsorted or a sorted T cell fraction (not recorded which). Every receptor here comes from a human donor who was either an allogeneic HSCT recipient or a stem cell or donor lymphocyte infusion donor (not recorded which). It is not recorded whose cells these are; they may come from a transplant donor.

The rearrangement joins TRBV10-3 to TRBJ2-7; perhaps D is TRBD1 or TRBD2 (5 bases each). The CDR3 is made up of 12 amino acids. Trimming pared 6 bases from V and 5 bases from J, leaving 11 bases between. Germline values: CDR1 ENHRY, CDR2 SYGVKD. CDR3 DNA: TGTGCCATCAGCCCTTCGGGGCACGAGCAGTACTTC. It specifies CAISPSGHEQYF.

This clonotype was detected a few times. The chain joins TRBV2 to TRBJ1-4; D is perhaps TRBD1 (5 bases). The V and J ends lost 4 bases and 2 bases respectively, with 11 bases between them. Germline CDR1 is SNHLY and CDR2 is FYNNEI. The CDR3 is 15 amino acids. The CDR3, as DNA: TGTGCCAGCAGTGGCCTGGGGGGTACTAATGAAAAACTGTTTTTT. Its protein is CASSGLGGTNEKLFF.